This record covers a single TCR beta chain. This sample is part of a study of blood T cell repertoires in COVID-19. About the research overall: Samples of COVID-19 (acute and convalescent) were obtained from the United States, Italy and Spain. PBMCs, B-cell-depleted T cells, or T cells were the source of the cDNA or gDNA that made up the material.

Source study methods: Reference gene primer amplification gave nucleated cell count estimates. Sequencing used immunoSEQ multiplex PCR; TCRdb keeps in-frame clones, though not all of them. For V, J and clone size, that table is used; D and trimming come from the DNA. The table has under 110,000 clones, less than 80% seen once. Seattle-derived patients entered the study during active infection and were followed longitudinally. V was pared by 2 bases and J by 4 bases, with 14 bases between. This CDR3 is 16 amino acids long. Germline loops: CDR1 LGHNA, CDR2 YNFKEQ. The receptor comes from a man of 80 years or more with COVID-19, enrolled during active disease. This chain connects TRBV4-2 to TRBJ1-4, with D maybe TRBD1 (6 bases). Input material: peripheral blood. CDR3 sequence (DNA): TGTGCCAGCAGCCAACCCGACAGGTGGGATAATGAAAAACTGTTTTTT. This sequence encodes CASSQPDRWDNEKLFF.